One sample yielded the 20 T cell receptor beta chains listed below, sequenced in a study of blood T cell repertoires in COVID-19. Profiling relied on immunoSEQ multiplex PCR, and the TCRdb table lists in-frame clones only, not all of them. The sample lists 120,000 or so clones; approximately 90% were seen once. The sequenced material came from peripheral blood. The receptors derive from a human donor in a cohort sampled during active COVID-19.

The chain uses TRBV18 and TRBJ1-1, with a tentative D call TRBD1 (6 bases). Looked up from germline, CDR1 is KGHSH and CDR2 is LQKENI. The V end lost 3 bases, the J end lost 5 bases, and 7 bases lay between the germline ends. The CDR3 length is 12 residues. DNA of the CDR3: TGTGCCAGCTCACCCCAGGGGACTGAAGCTTTCTTT. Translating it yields CASSPQGTEAFF.

CDR3 DNA: TGTGCCAGCAGTGAATTGGGGGGACTAGCGGGAGCAAGGACCCAGTACTTC. This sequence encodes CASSELGGLAGARTQYF. This chain uses TRBV6-1 with TRBJ2-5; 14 positions agree with TRBD2. The V gene's germline CDR1 is MNHNS and CDR2 SASEGT. The CDR3 contains 17 residues. With 2 bases clipped from V and 7 bases from J, the junction kept 9 bases outside the gene matches.

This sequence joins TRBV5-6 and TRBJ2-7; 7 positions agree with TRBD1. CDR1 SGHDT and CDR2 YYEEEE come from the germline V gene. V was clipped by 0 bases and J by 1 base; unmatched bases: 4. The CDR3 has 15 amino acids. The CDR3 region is CASSLGARGSYEQYF. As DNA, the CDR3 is TGTGCCAGCAGCTTGGGGGCCAGGGGGTCCTACGAGCAGTACTTC.

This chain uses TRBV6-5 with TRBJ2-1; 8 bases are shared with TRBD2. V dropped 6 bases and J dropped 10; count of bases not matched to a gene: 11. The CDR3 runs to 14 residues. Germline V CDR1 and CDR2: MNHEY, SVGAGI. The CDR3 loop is CASRIGGEGIEQFF. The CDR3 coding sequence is TGTGCCAGCAGAATCGGGGGGGAGGGTATCGAGCAGTTCTTC.

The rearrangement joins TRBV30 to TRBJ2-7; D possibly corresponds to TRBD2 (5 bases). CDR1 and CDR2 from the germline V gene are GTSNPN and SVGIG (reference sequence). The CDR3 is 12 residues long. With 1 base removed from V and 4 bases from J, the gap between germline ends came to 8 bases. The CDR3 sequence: CAWSAGVYEQYF. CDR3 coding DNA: TGTGCCTGGAGTGCCGGGGTTTACGAGCAGTACTTC.

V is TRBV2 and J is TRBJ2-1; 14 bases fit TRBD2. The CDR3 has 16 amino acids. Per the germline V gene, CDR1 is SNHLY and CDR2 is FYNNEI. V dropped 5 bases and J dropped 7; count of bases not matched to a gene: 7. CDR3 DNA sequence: TGTGCCAGCAGTCATCGTCGGACTAGCGGGAGGAATGAGCAGTTCTTC. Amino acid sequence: CASSHRRTSGRNEQFF.

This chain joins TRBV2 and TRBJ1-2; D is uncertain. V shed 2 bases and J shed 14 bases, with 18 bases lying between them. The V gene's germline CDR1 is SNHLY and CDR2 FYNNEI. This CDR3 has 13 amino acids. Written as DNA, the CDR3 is TGTGCCAGCAGTGAACAGCCCCCGGCCGGGAAAACCTTC. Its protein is CASSEQPPAGKTF.

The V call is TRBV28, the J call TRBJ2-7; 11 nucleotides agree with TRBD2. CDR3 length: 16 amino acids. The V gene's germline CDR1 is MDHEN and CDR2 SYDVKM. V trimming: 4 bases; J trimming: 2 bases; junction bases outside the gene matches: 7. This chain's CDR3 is CASSYPPSGRTYEQYF. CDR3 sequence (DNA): TGTGCCAGCAGTTACCCTCCTAGCGGGAGGACCTACGAGCAGTACTTC.

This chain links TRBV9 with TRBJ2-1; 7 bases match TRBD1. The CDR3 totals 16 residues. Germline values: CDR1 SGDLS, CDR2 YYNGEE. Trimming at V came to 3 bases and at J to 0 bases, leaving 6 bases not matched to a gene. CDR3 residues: CASSASQGHSYNEQFF. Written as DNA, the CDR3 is TGTGCCAGCAGCGCTTCACAGGGGCACTCCTACAATGAGCAGTTCTTC.

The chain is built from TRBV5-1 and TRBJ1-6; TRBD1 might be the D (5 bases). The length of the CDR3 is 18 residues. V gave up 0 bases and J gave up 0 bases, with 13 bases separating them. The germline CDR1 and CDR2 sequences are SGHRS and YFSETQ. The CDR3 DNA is TGCGCCAGCAGCTTGGCTGACAGTTCCAGCTCCTATAATTCACCCCTCCACTTT. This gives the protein CASSLADSSSSYNSPLHF.

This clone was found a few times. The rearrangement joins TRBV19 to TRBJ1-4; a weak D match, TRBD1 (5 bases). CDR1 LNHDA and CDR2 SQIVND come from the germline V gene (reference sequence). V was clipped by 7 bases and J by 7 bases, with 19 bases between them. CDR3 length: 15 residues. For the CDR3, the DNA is TGTGCCAGTACTCGACTAGCGGGGCATCGTGAAAAACTGTTTTTT. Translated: CASTRLAGHREKLFF.

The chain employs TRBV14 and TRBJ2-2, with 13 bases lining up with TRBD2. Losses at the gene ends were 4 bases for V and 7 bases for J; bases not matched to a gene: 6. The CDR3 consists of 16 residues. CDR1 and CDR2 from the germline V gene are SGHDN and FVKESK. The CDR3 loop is CASSLRTSGSGGELFF. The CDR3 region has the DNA TGTGCCAGCAGCCTCCGGACTAGCGGGAGTGGCGGGGAGCTGTTTTTT. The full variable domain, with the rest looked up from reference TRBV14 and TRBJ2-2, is EAGVTQFPSHSVIEKGQTVTLRCDPISGHDNLYWYRRVMGKEIKFLLHFVKESKQDESGMPNNRFLAERTGGTYSTLKVQPAELEDSGVYFCASSLRTSGSGGELFFGEGSRLTVL.

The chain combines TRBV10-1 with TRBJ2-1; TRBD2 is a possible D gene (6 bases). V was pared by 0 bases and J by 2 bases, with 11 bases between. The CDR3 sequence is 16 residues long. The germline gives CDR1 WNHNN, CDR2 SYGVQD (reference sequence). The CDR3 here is CASSESGGGPYNEQFF. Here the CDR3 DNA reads TGCGCCAGCAGTGAGTCGGGGGGAGGACCCTACAATGAGCAGTTCTTC.

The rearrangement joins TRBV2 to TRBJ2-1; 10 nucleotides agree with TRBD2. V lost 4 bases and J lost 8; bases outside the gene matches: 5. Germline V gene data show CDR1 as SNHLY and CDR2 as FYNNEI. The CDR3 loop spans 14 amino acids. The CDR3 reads CASSASGRAHEQFF. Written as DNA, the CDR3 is TGTGCCAGCAGTGCCAGCGGGAGGGCCCATGAGCAGTTCTTC. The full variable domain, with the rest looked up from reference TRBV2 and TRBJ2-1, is EPEVTQTPSHQVTQMGQEVILRCVPISNHLYFYWYRQILGQKVEFLVSFYNNEISEKSEIFDDQFSVERPDGSNFTLKIRSTKLEDSAMYFCASSASGRAHEQFFGPGTRLTVL.

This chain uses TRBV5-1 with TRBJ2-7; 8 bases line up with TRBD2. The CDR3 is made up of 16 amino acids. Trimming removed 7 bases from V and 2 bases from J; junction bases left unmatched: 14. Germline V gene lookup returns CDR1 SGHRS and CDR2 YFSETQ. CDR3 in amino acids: CASSLGHTSGTYEQYF. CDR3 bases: TGCGCCAGCTCCTTAGGTCATACTAGCGGCACCTACGAGCAGTACTTC. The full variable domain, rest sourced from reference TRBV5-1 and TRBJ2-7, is KAGVTQTPRYLIKTRGQQVTLSCSPISGHRSVSWYQQTPGQGLQFLFEYFSETQRNKGNFPGRFSGRQFSNSRSEMNVSTLELGDSALYLCASSLGHTSGTYEQYFGPGTRLTVT.

CDR3 DNA: TGCGCCAGCAGCTTTCAGGGATACGGGGAGCTGTTTTTT. Amino acids: CASSFQGYGELFF. This rearrangement joins TRBV5-1 to TRBJ2-2; TRBD1 is a possible D gene (5 bases). CDR1 is SGHRS and CDR2 is YFSETQ in the germline V gene. Deletions cut 2 bases from V and 7 bases from J, with 9 bases between. This CDR3 comprises 13 residues.

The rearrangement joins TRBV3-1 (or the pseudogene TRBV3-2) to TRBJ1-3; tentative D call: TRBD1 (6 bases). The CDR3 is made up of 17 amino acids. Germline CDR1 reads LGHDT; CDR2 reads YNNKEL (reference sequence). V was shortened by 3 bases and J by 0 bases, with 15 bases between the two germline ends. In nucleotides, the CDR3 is TGTGCCAGCAGCCAGAAGGCCGGGACATTCTCTGGAAACACCATATATTTT. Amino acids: CASSQKAGTFSGNTIYF.

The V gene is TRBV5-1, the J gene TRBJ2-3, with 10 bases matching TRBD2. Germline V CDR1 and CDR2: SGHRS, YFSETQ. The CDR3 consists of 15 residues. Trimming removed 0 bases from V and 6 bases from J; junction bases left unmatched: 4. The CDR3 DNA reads TGCGCCAGCAGCTTGGGGCTAGCGGGAGCTGATACGCAGTATTTT. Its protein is CASSLGLAGADTQYF.

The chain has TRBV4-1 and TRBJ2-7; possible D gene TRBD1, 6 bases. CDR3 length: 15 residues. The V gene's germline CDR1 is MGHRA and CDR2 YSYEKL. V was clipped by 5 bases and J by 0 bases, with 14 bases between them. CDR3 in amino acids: CASSWDTRSSYEQYF. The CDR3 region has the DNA TGCGCCAGCAGCTGGGACACTCGAAGCTCCTACGAGCAGTACTTC.

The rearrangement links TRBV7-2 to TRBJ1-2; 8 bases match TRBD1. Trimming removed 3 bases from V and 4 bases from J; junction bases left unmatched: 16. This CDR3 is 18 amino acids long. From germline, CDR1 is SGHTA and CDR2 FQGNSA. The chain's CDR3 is CASSFNPQGAARVYGYTF. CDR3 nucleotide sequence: TGTGCCAGCAGCTTTAACCCGCAGGGGGCAGCCAGGGTCTATGGCTACACCTTC.